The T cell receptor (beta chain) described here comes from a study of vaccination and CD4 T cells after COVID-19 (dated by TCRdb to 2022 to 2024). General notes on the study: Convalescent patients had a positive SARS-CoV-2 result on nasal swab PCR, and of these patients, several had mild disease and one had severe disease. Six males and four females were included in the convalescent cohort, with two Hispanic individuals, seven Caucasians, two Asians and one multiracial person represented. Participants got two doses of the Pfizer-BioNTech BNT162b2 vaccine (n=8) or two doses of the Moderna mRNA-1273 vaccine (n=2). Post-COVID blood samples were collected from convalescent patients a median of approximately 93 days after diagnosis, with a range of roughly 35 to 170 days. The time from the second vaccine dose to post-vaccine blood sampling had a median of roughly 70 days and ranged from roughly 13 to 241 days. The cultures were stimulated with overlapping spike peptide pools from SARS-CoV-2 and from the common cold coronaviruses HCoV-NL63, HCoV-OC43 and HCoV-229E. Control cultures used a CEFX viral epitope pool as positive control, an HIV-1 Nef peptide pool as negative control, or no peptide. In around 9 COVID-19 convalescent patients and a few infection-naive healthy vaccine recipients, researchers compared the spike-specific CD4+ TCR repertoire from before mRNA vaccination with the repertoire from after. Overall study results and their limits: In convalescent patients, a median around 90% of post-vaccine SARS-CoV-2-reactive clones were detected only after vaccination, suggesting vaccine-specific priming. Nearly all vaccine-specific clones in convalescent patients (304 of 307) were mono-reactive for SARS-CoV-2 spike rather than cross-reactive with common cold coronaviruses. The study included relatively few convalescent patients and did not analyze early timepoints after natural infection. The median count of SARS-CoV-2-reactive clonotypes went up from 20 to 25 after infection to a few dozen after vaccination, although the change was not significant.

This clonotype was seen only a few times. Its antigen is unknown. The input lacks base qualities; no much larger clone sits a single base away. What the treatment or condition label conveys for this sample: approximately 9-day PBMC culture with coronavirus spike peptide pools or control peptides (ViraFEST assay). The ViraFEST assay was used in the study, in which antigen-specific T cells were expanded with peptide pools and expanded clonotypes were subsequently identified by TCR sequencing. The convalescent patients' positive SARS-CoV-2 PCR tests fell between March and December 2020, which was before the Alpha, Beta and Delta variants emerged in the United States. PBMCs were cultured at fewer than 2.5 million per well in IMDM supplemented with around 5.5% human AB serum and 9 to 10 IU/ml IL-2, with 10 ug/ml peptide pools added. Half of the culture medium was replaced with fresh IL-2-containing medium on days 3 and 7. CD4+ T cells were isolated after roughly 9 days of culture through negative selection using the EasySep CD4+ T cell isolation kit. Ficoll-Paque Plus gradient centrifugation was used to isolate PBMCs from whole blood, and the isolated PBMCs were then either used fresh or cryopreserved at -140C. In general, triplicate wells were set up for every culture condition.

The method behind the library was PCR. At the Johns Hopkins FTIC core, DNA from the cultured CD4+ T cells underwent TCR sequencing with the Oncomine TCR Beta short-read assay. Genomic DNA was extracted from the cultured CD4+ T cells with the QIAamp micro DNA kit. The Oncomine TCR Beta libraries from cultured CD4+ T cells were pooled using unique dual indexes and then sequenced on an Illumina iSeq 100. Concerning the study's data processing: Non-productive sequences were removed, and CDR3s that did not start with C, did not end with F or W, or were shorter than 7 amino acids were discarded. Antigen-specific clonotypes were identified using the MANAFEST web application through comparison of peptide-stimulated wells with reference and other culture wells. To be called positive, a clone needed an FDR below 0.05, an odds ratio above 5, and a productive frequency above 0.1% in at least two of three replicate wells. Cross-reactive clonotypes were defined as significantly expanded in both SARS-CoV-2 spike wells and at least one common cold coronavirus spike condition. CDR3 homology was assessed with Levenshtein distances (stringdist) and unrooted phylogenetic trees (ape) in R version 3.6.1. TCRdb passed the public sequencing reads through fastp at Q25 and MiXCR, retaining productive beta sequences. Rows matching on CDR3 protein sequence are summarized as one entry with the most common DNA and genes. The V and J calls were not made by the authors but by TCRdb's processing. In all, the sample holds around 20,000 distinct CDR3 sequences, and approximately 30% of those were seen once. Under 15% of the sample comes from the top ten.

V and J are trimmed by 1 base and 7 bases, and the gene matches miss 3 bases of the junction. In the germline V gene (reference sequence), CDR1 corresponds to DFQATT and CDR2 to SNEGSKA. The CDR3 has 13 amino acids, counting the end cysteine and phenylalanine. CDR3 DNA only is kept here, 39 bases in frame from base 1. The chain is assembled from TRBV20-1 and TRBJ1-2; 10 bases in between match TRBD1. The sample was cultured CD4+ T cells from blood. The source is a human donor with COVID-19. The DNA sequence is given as TGCAGTGCTAGAGGACAGGGGGCTAGTGGCTACACCTTC. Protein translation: CSARGQGASGYTF.